A selection of T cell receptor beta chains follows, all from one sample in a study of EBV T-cell therapy then PD-1 blockade in nasopharyngeal carcinoma. Some clones are missing from TCRdb's copy, which holds only in-frame ones; the method was immunoSEQ multiplex PCR. The sample yields 15,000 to 20,000 clones, 84% seen once. Their cognate antigens are unknown. The sample here was CD8+ T cells from blood, taken around day 35 from a patient whose treatment included autologous EBV-specific T cells and nivolumab. These receptors were collected from a man in his forties with nasopharyngeal carcinoma. CDR3s include the opening cysteine and the closing phenylalanine or tryptophan. A D gene is named only where the DNA matches it firmly. Size values are once, few and many counts, or a class for expanded clones, and some rows have none.

size: .; D: .; J: TRBJ2-6; V: TRBV9; CDR3: CASSPEGYLPGANVLTF; DNA: TGTGCCAGCAGCCCAGAGGGCTATCTACCTGGGGCCAACGTCCTGACTTTC
size: .; D: TRBD1; J: TRBJ2-7; V: TRBV6-2/TRBV6-3; CDR3: CASSLGTGGAGQYF; DNA: TGTGCCAGCAGTTTAGGGACAGGGGGCGCCGGGCAGTACTTC
size: .; D: .; J: TRBJ2-1; V: TRBV6-6; CDR3: CASNPSRLAYNEQFF; DNA: TGTGCCAGCAACCCGTCGCGGCTAGCCTACAATGAGCAGTTCTTC
size: .; D: .; J: TRBJ1-1; V: TRBV7-9; CDR3: CASSLVQGDTEAFF; DNA: TGTGCCAGCAGCTTAGTACAGGGAGACACTGAAGCTTTCTTT
size: .; D: .; J: TRBJ1-2; V: TRBV12-3/TRBV12-4; CDR3: CASSPGGYTF; DNA: TGTGCCAGCAGTCCCGGTGGCTACACCTTC
size: few; D: .; J: TRBJ2-7; V: TRBV20-1; CDR3: CSAPRDGEQYF; DNA: TGCAGTGCCCCGAGGGATGGCGAGCAGTACTTC
size: medium-sized; D: TRBD2; J: TRBJ2-1; V: TRBV7-9; CDR3: CASVGLAGVWEQFF; DNA: TGTGCCAGCGTGGGACTAGCGGGGGTCTGGGAGCAGTTCTTC
size: .; D: .; J: TRBJ1-5; V: TRBV7-2; CDR3: CASSPDGNPYSNQPQHF; DNA: TGTGCCAGCAGCCCAGATGGGAACCCCTATAGCAATCAGCCCCAGCATTTT
size: few; D: TRBD2; J: TRBJ2-3; V: TRBV6-4; CDR3: CASSDGGGAADTQYF; DNA: TGTGCCAGCAGTGACGGCGGGGGGGCCGCAGATACGCAGTATTTT
size: .; D: TRBD2; J: TRBJ2-4; V: TRBV27; CDR3: CASSPLLAVKNIQYF; DNA: TGTGCCAGCAGTCCTCTTCTAGCGGTCAAAAACATTCAGTACTTC